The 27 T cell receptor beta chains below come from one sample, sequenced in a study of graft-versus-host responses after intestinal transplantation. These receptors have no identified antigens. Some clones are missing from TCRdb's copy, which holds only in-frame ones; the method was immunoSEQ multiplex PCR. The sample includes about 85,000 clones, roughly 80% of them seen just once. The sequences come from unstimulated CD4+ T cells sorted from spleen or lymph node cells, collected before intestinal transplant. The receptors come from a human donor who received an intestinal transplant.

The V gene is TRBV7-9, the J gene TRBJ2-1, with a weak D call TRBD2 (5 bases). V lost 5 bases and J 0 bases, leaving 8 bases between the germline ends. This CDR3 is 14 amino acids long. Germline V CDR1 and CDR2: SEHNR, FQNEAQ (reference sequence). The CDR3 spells CASSPGSSYNEQFF. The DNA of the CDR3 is TGTGCCAGCAGCCCTGGGAGCTCCTACAATGAGCAGTTCTTC.

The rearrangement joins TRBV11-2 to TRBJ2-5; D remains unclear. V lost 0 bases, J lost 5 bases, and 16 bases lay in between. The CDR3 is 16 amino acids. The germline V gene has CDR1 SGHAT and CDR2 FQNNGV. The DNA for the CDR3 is TGTGCCAGCAGCTTAGATCAGGCCGGCAGTCGGGAGACCCAGTACTTC. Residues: CASSLDQAGSRETQYF.

CDR3 DNA sequence: TGCAGCGGCCGACAGGGGGACTATGGCTACACCTTC. It codes for CSGRQGDYGYTF. J is TRBJ1-2 and V is TRBV29-1, with 9 bases aligning to TRBD1. This CDR3 contains 12 residues. Germline V gene data show CDR1 as SQVTM and CDR2 as ANQGSEA. Losses at the gene ends were 7 bases for V and 3 bases for J; bases not matched to a gene: 3.

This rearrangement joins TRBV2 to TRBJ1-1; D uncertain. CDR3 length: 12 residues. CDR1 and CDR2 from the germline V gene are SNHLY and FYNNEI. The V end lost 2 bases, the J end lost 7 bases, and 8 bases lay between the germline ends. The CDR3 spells CASSELGLEAFF. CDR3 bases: TGTGCCAGCAGTGAATTAGGACTTGAAGCTTTCTTT.

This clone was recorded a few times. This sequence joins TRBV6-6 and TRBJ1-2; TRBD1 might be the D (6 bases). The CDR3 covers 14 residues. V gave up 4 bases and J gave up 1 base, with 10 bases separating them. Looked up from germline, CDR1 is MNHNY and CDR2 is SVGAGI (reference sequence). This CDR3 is CASSWDIFNYGYTF. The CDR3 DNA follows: TGTGCCAGCAGTTGGGACATTTTTAACTATGGCTACACCTTC.

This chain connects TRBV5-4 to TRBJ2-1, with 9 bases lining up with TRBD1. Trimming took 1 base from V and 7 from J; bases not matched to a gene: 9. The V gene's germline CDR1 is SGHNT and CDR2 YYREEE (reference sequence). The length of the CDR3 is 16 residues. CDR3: CASSLPLRDRENEQFF. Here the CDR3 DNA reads TGTGCCAGCAGCTTGCCCCTCCGGGACAGGGAGAATGAGCAGTTCTTC.

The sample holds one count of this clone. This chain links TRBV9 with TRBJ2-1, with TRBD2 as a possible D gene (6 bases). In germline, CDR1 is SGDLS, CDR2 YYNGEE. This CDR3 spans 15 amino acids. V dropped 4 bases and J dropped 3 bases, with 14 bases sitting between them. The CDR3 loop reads CASSPGLGNYNEQFF. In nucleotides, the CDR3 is TGTGCCAGCAGCCCGGGACTCGGCAACTACAATGAGCAGTTCTTC.

The CDR3 reads CASRRQGSNQPQHF. The CDR3 DNA follows: TGTGCCAGCAGACGACAGGGGAGCAATCAGCCCCAGCATTTT. The chain joins TRBV27 to TRBJ1-5, with 8 bases identical to TRBD1. Germline V CDR1 and CDR2: MNHEY, SMNVEV (reference sequence). This CDR3 comprises 14 residues. Unmatched junction bases numbered 2, after V lost 6 bases and J lost 1 base.

This CDR3 reads CASSQLRAYEQYF. The CDR3 region has the DNA TGTGCCAGCAGCCAACTCAGGGCCTACGAGCAGTACTTC. The chain uses TRBV14 and TRBJ2-7; a possible D gene is TRBD1 (5 bases). The germline CDR1 and CDR2 sequences are SGHDN and FVKESK. The V gene lost 2 bases and the J gene lost 2 bases, with 7 bases spanning the gap. This CDR3 contains 13 residues.

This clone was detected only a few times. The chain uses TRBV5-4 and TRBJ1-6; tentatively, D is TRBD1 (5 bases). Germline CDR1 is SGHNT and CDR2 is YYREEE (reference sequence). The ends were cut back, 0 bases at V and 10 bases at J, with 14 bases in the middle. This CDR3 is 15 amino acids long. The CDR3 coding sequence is TGTGCCAGCAGCTTGGCGGGCCAGGGTCGGTCACCCCTCCACTTT. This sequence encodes CASSLAGQGRSPLHF.

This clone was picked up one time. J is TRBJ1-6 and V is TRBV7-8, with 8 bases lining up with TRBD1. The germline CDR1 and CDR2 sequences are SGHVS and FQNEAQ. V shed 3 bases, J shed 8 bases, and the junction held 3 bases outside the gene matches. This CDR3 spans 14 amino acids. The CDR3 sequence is CASSFAGGDSPLHF. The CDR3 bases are TGTGCCAGCAGCTTCGCAGGGGGCGATTCACCCCTCCACTTT.

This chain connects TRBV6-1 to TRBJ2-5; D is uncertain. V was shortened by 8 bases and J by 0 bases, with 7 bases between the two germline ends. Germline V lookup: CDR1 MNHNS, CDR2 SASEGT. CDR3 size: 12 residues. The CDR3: CASVSDQETQYF. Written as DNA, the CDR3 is TGTGCCAGCGTAAGCGACCAAGAGACCCAGTACTTC.

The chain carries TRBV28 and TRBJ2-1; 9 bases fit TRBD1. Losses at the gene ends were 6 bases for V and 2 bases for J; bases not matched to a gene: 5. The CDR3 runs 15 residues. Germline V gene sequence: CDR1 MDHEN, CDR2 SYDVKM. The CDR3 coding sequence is TGTGCCAGCAGCCCTACAGGGGGCGCCTACAATGAGCAGTTCTTC. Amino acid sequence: CASSPTGGAYNEQFF.

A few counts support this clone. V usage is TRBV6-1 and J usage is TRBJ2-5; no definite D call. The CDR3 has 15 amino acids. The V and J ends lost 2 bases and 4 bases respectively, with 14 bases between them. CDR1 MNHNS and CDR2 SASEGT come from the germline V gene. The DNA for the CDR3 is TGTGCCAGCAGTGAATTATATGGCTCGGGAGAGACCCAGTACTTC. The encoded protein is CASSELYGSGETQYF.

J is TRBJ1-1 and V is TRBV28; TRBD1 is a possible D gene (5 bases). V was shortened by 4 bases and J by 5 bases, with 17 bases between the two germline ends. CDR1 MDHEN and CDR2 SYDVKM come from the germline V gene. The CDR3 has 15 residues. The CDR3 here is CASSSPSRVWTEAFF. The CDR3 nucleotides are TGTGCCAGCAGTTCTCCCAGCAGGGTTTGGACTGAAGCTTTCTTT.

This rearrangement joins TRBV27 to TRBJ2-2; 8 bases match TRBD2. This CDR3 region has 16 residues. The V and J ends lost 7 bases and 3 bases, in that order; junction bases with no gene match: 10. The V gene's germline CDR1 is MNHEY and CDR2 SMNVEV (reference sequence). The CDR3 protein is CASNPGGAGYTGELFF. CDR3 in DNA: TGTGCCAGCAACCCGGGGGGGGCGGGGTACACCGGGGAGCTGTTTTTT.

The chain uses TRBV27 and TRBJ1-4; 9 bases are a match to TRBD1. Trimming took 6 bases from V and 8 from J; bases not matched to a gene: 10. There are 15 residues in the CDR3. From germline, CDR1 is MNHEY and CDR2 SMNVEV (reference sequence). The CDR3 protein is CASRPDRGNGEKLFF. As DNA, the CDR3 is TGTGCCAGCAGGCCCGACAGGGGGAATGGAGAAAAACTGTTTTTT.

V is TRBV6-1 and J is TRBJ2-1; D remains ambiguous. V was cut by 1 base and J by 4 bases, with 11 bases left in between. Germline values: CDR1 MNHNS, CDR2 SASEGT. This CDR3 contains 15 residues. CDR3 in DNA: TGTGCCAGCAGTGAAGACTATCGCGTTTACAATGAGCAGTTCTTC. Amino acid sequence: CASSEDYRVYNEQFF.

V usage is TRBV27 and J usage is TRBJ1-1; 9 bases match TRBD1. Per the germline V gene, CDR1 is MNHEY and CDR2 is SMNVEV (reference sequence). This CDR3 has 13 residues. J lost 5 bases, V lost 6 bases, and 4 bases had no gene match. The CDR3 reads CASRGTGSTEAFF. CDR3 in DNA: TGTGCCAGCAGGGGGACAGGGAGTACTGAAGCTTTCTTT.

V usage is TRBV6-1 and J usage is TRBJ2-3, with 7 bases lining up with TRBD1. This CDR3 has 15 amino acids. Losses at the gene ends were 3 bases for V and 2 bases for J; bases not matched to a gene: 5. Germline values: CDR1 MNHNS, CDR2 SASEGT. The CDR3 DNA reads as TGTGCCAGCAGTGACGGGACAGTAGTCACAGATACGCAGTATTTT. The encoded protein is CASSDGTVVTDTQYF.

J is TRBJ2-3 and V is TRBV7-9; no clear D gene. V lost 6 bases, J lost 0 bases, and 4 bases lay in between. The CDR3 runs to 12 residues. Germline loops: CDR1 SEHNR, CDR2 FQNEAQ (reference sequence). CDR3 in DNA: TGTGCCAGCAGGCGTAGCACAGATACGCAGTATTTT. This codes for CASRRSTDTQYF.

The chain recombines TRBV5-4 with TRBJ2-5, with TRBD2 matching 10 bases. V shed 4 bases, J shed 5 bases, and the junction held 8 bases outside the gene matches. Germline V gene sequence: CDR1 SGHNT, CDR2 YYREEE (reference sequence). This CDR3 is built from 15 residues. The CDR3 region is CASSPSGGAGETQYF. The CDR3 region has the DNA TGTGCCAGCAGCCCGAGCGGGGGGGCCGGCGAGACCCAGTACTTC.

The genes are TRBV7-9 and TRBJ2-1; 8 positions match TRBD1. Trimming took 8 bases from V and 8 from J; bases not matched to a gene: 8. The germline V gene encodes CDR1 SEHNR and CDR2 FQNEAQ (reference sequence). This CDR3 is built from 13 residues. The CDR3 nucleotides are TGTGCCAGCGCCTTGACAGGGGTTTATGAGCAGTTCTTC. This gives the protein CASALTGVYEQFF.

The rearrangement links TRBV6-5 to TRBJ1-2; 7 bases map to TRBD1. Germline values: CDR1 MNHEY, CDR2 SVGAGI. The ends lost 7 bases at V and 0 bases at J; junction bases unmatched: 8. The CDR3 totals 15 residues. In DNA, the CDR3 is TGTGCCAGCAAACCAGGGGGACAGACTAACTATGGCTACACCTTC. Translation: CASKPGGQTNYGYTF.

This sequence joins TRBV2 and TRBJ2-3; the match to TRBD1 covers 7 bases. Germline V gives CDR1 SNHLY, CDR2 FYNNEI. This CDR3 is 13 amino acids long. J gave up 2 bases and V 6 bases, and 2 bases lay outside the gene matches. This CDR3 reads CASSGQDTDTQYF. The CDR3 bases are TGTGCCAGCAGCGGACAGGACACAGATACGCAGTATTTT.

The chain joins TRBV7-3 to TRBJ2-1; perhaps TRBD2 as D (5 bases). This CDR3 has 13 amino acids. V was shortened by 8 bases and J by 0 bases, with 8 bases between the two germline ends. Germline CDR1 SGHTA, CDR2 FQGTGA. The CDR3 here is CASGRGSYNEQFF. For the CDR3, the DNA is TGTGCCAGCGGACGGGGCTCCTACAATGAGCAGTTCTTC.

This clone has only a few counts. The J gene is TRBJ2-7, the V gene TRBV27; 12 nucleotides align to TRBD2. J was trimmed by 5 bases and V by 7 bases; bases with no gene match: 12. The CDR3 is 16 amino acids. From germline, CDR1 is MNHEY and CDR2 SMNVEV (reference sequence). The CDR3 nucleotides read TGTGCCAGCACCGATCTTGGACTAGCGGGATCCCACGAGCAGTACTTC. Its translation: CASTDLGLAGSHEQYF.